A single sample is the source of the 10 T cell receptor beta chains below, sequenced in a study of beta chain features in type 1 diabetes. Study-wide findings and caveats: Type 1 diabetes patients had TCRB CDR3s that were shorter (moderately but significantly so) in all four CD4+ subsets.

Of the isolated RNA, all was reverse transcribed, and so the sequenced material was expressed TCRB transcripts. The method was immunoSEQ multiplex PCR; TCRdb's version includes in-frame clones alone and lacks a portion of them. The repertoire has around 710,000 clones, around 12% of them found once; the top ten carry around 0.12%. These receptors' antigens are unknown. What was sequenced was naive CD4+ T cells from blood. Receptors originate from a young man with type 1 diabetes.

This clone came up a few times. The chain employs TRBV6-1 and TRBJ1-1, with D hard to call. The CDR3 covers 15 residues. Per the germline V gene, CDR1 is MNHNS and CDR2 is SASEGT. The germline V and J ends were trimmed by 2 bases and 1 base, with 11 bases remaining between them. The CDR3 region is CASSESATWNTEAFF. CDR3 DNA: TGTGCCAGCAGTGAAAGTGCCACCTGGAACACTGAAGCTTTCTTT.

This clone occurred a few times. The J gene is TRBJ1-4, the V gene TRBV27, with D possibly TRBD1 on 5 matching bases. Trimming took 3 bases from V and 4 from J, leaving 9 bases between them. The CDR3 contains 14 residues. The germline CDR1 and CDR2 sequences are MNHEY and SMNVEV (reference sequence). Here the CDR3 DNA reads TGTGCCAGCAGTTTTGCAGGGTTTAATGAAAAACTGTTTTTT. This translates into CASSFAGFNEKLFF.

In this sample, this clone turned up a few times. V and J are TRBV19 and TRBJ2-1, with 7 positions matching TRBD2. Losses at the gene ends were 1 base for V and 12 bases for J; bases not matched to a gene: 0. This CDR3 is 11 amino acids long. Germline V gene data show CDR1 as LNHDA and CDR2 as SQIVND (reference sequence). This CDR3 is CASSIAGGQFF. The CDR3 nucleotides are TGTGCCAGTAGTATAGCGGGAGGGCAGTTCTTC.

The chain recombines TRBV27 with TRBJ2-5; maybe TRBD1 (6 bases). Germline V gene lookup returns CDR1 MNHEY and CDR2 SMNVEV (reference sequence). V was trimmed by 6 bases and J by 5 bases, leaving 13 bases between them. CDR3 length equals 13 residues. In DNA form, the CDR3 reads TGTGCCAGCAGCGCCGGGACAAGGGAGACCCAGTACTTC. Amino acids: CASSAGTRETQYF.

The V and J genes are TRBV5-1 and TRBJ1-4; the D is unclear. The V end was cut by 0 bases, the J end by 7 bases, with 16 bases between. The V gene's germline CDR1 is SGHRS and CDR2 YFSETQ. The CDR3 runs 16 residues. This CDR3 is CASSLGLEEGVEKLFF. The CDR3 DNA reads as TGCGCCAGCAGCTTGGGTCTGGAAGAGGGCGTTGAAAAACTGTTTTTT.

The chain carries TRBV2 and TRBJ1-5, with D unresolved. The germline V gene has CDR1 SNHLY and CDR2 FYNNEI. The CDR3 is 15 residues long. V was cut by 3 bases and J by 4 bases, with 13 bases left in between. CDR3 DNA: TGTGCCAGCAGTGACCGGGTGGCCGGGAATCAGCCCCAGCATTTT. It specifies CASSDRVAGNQPQHF.

The CDR3 sequence is CASSELQEGLKQFF. The CDR3 nucleotides read TGTGCCAGCAGTGAACTGCAGGAAGGACTTAAGCAGTTCTTC. V gene TRBV2 combines with J gene TRBJ2-1, with a possible D match to TRBD2 (5 bases). Germline V CDR1 and CDR2: SNHLY, FYNNEI. The CDR3 has 14 residues. The V gene lost 2 bases and the J gene lost 11 bases, with 16 bases spanning the gap.

J is TRBJ1-4 and V is TRBV28; 8 nucleotides line up with TRBD1. Germline values: CDR1 MDHEN, CDR2 SYDVKM. The V segment lost 6 bases and the J segment 8 bases; nucleotides outside the gene matches: 8. The CDR3 covers 14 residues. CDR3: CASSTPGGREKLFF. The CDR3 coding sequence is TGTGCCAGCAGCACCCCAGGGGGCAGGGAAAAACTGTTTTTT.

This clone has a handful of counts. The genes are TRBV11-3 and TRBJ2-7; no reliable D call. V shed 1 base and J shed 4 bases, with 5 bases lying between them. This CDR3 region has 12 residues. The germline CDR1 and CDR2 sequences are SGHNT and YENEEA. The CDR3 bases are TGTGCCAGCAGCTTAGCCAGTTACGAGCAGTACTTC. It translates to CASSLASYEQYF.

This chain joins TRBV7-2 and TRBJ1-4, with 7 bases aligning to TRBD1. Germline CDR1 is SGHTA and CDR2 is FQGNSA. The CDR3 length is 15 residues. Trimming removed 4 bases from V and 8 bases from J; junction bases left unmatched: 10. CDR3 loop: CASSSGGAGREKLFF. The CDR3 bases are TGTGCCAGCAGCTCAGGGGGGGCGGGACGAGAAAAACTGTTTTTT.